This T cell receptor (beta chain) was recovered during a study of shared clonotypes between healthy human individuals. A note on this clone: The target antigen is unknown.

Study observations and caveats: Researchers sampled blood only, noting tissue repertoires likely differ.

Assay runs were performed at deep level. The method was immunoSEQ multiplex PCR; TCRdb's version includes in-frame clones alone and lacks a portion of them. This sample has roughly 2,500,000 clones; roughly 93% occur once, and the top ten carry approximately 0.35%. This TCR was sampled from a man aged 18 to 35 in good health. Some clones in this sample may be carry-over from other donors' samples. Sequencing input: naive CD4+ T cells from PBMCs. The subset denotes: CD45RA+ positively selected.

CDR3 bases: TGCAGCGTTGGGTCGCGGCGACTAGCGGGAGTTGTGTCCCAGTACTTC. It yields the protein CSVGSRRLAGVVSQYF. The V call is TRBV29-1, the J call TRBJ2-5; 12 nucleotides match TRBD2. The V gene end was trimmed by 4 bases and the J gene end by 9 bases; junction bases not matched to a gene: 15. The CDR3 contains 16 residues. Germline values: CDR1 SQVTM, CDR2 ANQGSEA.